This T cell receptor beta chain comes out of a study of T cell responses to AZD1222 COVID-19 vaccine. The germline gives CDR1 SEHNR, CDR2 FQNEAQ (reference sequence). This CDR3 contains 14 residues. V lost 3 bases to trimming and J lost 8 bases, with 11 bases between them. Generated by immunoSEQ multiplex PCR, the TCRdb table keeps only in-frame clones and is missing some. The sample yields 80,000 to 100,000 clones, approximately 89% seen once. Sequencing was performed on peripheral blood, taken on day 0 of MenACWY control vaccination. J is TRBJ1-6 and V is TRBV7-9, with D possibly being TRBD1 (6 bases). The receptor's source is an adult in good health. Written as DNA, the CDR3 is TGTGCCAGCAGCTTTGACAGGTTCTATTCACCCCTCCACTTT. It yields the protein CASSFDRFYSPLHF.